This TCR beta chain was retrieved from a study of early T cells in non-severe SARS-CoV-2 infection. About the study: The chains were unpaired, and the sequenced material was bulk RNA from unsorted whole blood.

V lost 1 base and J 1 base, leaving 10 bases between the germline ends. Germline loops: CDR1 DFQATT, CDR2 SNEGSKA (reference sequence). This CDR3 is 14 amino acids long. This clonotype was picked up many times. TCRdb reanalysed the 5' RACE reads using MiXCR and keeps one entry per CDR3 protein. The repertoire holds under 55,000 distinct CDR3 sequences, with 9.5% to 13% as singletons. Sequencing used whole blood. The receptor was derived from an adult who was a healthcare worker with PCR-confirmed SARS-CoV-2 infection or an uninfected control (not recorded which). The V and J genes are TRBV20-1 and TRBJ1-1, with a weak D call TRBD1 (5 bases). The CDR3 loop is CSARVGGTNTEAFF. The CDR3, as DNA: TGCAGTGCTAGAGTGGGGGGGACGAACACTGAAGCTTTCTTT.